A selection of T cell receptor beta chains follows, all from one sample in a study of human T cells and chemical hapten exposure. TCRdb reprocessed the RACE reads with MiXCR, giving one entry per CDR3 protein. This table holds roughly 380,000 distinct CDR3 sequences, more than 4.5% found once. This material consisted of whole blood, taken in connection with sensitization to the hapten diphenylcyclopropenone (DPC). The receptors originated from a woman in her forties or fifties with alopecia areata. Some clones in this sample may be carry-over from other donors' samples. Both conserved end residues are part of each CDR3.

V gene: TRBV6-2/TRBV6-3
J gene: TRBJ2-1
CDR3 protein: CASSRRRLRDEQFF

V gene: TRBV11-2
J gene: TRBJ2-1
CDR3 protein: CASSPTDRMGYNEQFF

V gene: TRBV7-6
J gene: TRBJ2-7
CDR3 protein: CASSRDPGYDHEQYF

V gene: TRBV10-3
J gene: TRBJ2-7
CDR3 protein: CAITPDLSSYEQYF

V gene: TRBV27
J gene: TRBJ2-1
CDR3 protein: CASSPKLGYEQFF

V gene: TRBV20-1
J gene: TRBJ2-7
CDR3 protein: CSAQREAPRQYF

V gene: TRBV12-3/TRBV12-4
J gene: TRBJ2-1
CDR3 protein: CASTPSYNEQFF

V gene: TRBV6-2/TRBV6-3
J gene: TRBJ2-1
CDR3 protein: CASSSRYEQFF

V gene: TRBV12-3/TRBV12-4
J gene: TRBJ2-5
CDR3 protein: CASSLTGPRETQYF

V gene: TRBV29-1
J gene: TRBJ2-5
CDR3 protein: CSVGGRSQETQYF

V gene: TRBV27
J gene: TRBJ2-7
CDR3 protein: CASKGQSDLYEQYF

V gene: TRBV3-1
J gene: TRBJ2-5
CDR3 protein: CASSQGGRGNQETQYF

V gene: TRBV11-3
J gene: TRBJ2-1
CDR3 protein: CASSGRESGRFF

V gene: TRBV7-9
J gene: TRBJ2-6
CDR3 protein: CASSFRGAGANVLTF

V gene: TRBV6-6
J gene: TRBJ1-3
CDR3 protein: CASSYTDRPYSGNTIYF

V gene: TRBV15
J gene: TRBJ2-5
CDR3 protein: CATSRDRGAQETQYF

V gene: TRBV12-3/TRBV12-4
J gene: TRBJ1-5
CDR3 protein: CASSLGTEVFWNQPQHF

V gene: TRBV5-1
J gene: TRBJ1-1
CDR3 protein: CASSLGGLETEAFF

V gene: TRBV12-3/TRBV12-4
J gene: TRBJ2-2
CDR3 protein: CASRRGPGSDTGELFF

V gene: TRBV6-5
J gene: TRBJ2-7
CDR3 protein: CASGMQGAYEQYF

V gene: TRBV28
J gene: TRBJ2-7
CDR3 protein: CASSSPTRSYYEQYF

V gene: TRBV2
J gene: TRBJ2-1
CDR3 protein: CASSEWDFSLLF

V gene: TRBV6-5
J gene: TRBJ2-1
CDR3 protein: CASRRGLTYNEQFF

V gene: TRBV5-6
J gene: TRBJ2-1
CDR3 protein: CASSPTGGPLWEQFF

V gene: TRBV2
J gene: TRBJ2-5
CDR3 protein: CASSIIGGQPGTQYF

V gene: TRBV2
J gene: TRBJ2-5
CDR3 protein: CASRKPGLFQETQYF

V gene: TRBV29-1
J gene: TRBJ2-1
CDR3 protein: CSVRLAGGYNEQFF

V gene: TRBV5-4
J gene: TRBJ2-2
CDR3 protein: CASSWNRGLNTGELFF

V gene: TRBV27
J gene: TRBJ2-7
CDR3 protein: CASSTGPFYEQYF

V gene: TRBV7-2
J gene: TRBJ2-3
CDR3 protein: CASSFLTTRPSTDTQYF

V gene: TRBV28
J gene: TRBJ2-7
CDR3 protein: CASSWPSQGRYEQYF

V gene: TRBV2
J gene: TRBJ1-1
CDR3 protein: CASMRNTEAFF

V gene: TRBV6-2/TRBV6-3
J gene: TRBJ1-2
CDR3 protein: CASREGRGYGYTF

V gene: TRBV24-1
J gene: TRBJ2-1
CDR3 protein: CATSDTSGGAGNEQFF

V gene: TRBV7-9
J gene: TRBJ1-4
CDR3 protein: CASSPARRMNEKLYF

V gene: TRBV7-2
J gene: TRBJ2-5
CDR3 protein: CASSTVGQLQETQYF

V gene: TRBV20-1
J gene: TRBJ1-1
CDR3 protein: CSAPRGRNTEAFF

V gene: TRBV12-5
J gene: TRBJ2-3
CDR3 protein: CASGQDPVEVSQYF

V gene: TRBV12-3/TRBV12-4
J gene: TRBJ1-2
CDR3 protein: CASSPGTPVYGYTF

V gene: TRBV7-9
J gene: TRBJ1-1
CDR3 protein: CASSWGGSLVTEAFF

V gene: TRBV3-1
J gene: TRBJ1-5
CDR3 protein: CASSPLGVQPQHF

V gene: TRBV28
J gene: TRBJ2-7
CDR3 protein: CASRRQGYFYEQYF

V gene: TRBV6-5
J gene: TRBJ2-3
CDR3 protein: CASRPYGPNTQYF

V gene: TRBV29-1
J gene: TRBJ1-1
CDR3 protein: CSVVPGQGLVAEAFF

V gene: TRBV7-2
J gene: TRBJ2-7
CDR3 protein: CASSLDYNSYEQYF

V gene: TRBV7-6
J gene: TRBJ1-1
CDR3 protein: CASSPLAQMNTEAFF

V gene: TRBV12-3/TRBV12-4
J gene: TRBJ2-1
CDR3 protein: CASSPWTGGGNEQFF

V gene: TRBV6-2/TRBV6-3
J gene: TRBJ1-5
CDR3 protein: CASRTNPGQGGQPQHF